This T cell receptor (beta chain) was sequenced during a study of cytomegalovirus exposure and HLA in healthy donors. PCR amplification relied on 60 Vbeta primers (plus 13 Jbeta primers). The table came from immunoSEQ multiplex PCR; TCRdb's copy has only in-frame clones and leaves some out. The sample has approximately 190,000 clones; 81% are singletons. This clonotype was obtained from a man in his forties in good health and CMV-seropositive. The specimen was PBMCs.

CDR3 sequence: CAIPPGTKETQYF. CDR3 DNA sequence: TGTGCCATCCCTCCGGGTACCAAAGAGACCCAGTACTTC. J is TRBJ2-5 and V is TRBV9, with no clear D. The CDR3 loop spans 13 amino acids. V dropped 9 bases and J dropped 3 bases, with 15 bases sitting between them. Germline-derived CDR1 and CDR2 are SGDLS and YYNGEE.